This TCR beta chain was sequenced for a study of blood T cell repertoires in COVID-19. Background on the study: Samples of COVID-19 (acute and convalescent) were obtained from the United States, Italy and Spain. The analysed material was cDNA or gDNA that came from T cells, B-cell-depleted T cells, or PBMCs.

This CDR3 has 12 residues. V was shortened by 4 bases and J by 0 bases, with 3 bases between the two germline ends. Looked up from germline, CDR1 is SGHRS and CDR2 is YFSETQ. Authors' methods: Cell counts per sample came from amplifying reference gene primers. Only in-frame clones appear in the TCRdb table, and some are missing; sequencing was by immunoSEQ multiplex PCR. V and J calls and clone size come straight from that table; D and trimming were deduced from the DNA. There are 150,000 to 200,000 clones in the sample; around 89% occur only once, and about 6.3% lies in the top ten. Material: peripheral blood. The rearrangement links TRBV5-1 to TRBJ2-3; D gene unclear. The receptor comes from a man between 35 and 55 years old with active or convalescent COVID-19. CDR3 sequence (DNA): TGCGCCAGCAGCCATAGCACAGATACGCAGTATTTT. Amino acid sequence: CASSHSTDTQYF.